The following is a TCR beta chain sequence with its context. As yet, its antigen is unknown. From germline, CDR1 is DFQATT and CDR2 SNEGSKA (reference sequence). This CDR3 has 13 amino acids. The ends lost 4 bases at V and 4 bases at J; junction bases unmatched: 1. The data derive from a study of identical twins. Study results and caveats: Models underestimated how often monozygotic twins shared out-of-frame TCR alpha. Its conclusions, products of cross-sectional statistical analysis, did not come from following the same donors.

Using its own MiXCR run on the 5' RACE reads, TCRdb lists one record per CDR3 protein. The sample has 400,000 to 650,000 distinct CDR3 sequences; approximately 22% are singletons. These same data were also listed under a study on T cells expressing NK-cell markers. This second study says: Sequencing of TCR beta repertoires drew on sorted CD3+CD56+NKG2C+, CD3+CD56+NKG2C- and CD3+CD56-NKG2C+ T cells.

The sample taken for sequencing was CD4+ T cells sorted from blood. The chain combines TRBV20-1 with TRBJ2-3, with 11 bases aligning to TRBD2. The receptor's source is a woman under 30 in good health. The CDR3 reads CSAIAGGADTQYF. CDR3 coding DNA: TGCAGTGCTATAGCGGGAGGGGCAGATACGCAGTATTTT.